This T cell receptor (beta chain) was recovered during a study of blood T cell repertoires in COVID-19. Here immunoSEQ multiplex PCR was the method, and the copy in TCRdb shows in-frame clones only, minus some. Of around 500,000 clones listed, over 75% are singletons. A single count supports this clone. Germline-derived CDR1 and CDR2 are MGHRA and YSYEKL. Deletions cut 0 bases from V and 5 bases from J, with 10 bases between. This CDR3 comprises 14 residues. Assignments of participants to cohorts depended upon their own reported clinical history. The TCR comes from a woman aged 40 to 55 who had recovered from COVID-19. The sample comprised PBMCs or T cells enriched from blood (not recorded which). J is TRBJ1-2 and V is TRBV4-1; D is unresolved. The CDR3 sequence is CASSQEAGSYGYTF. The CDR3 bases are TGCGCCAGCAGCCAAGAGGCCGGGTCGTATGGCTACACCTTC.